This TCR beta chain was captured by sequencing in a study of CD8 T cells in ankylosing spondylitis. The study, taken as a whole, reports: Typical of ankylosing spondylitis blood, it appeared, was a TCR beta motif of eight highly homologous variants.

The sample holds many counts of this clonotype. Its cognate antigen is unknown. TCRdb passed the 5' RACE reads through MiXCR, listing each CDR3 protein once. The table has 30,000 to 45,000 distinct CDR3 sequences, 13% seen once; the top ten hold about a third. This TCR came from a male donor with ankylosing spondylitis. The sequencing input was synovial fluid, either unsorted or a sorted T cell fraction (not recorded which).

DNA for the CDR3: TGTGCCTTCAGTTTTCGGGTAGGGACAGGCGGAGGCACAGATACGCAGTATTTT. Its translation: CAFSFRVGTGGGTDTQYF. The rearrangement joins TRBV2 to TRBJ2-3, with 8 bases lining up with TRBD1. The germline gives CDR1 SNHLY, CDR2 FYNNEI. CDR3 length: 18 residues. V gave up 11 bases and J gave up 1 base; unmatched junction bases: 20.